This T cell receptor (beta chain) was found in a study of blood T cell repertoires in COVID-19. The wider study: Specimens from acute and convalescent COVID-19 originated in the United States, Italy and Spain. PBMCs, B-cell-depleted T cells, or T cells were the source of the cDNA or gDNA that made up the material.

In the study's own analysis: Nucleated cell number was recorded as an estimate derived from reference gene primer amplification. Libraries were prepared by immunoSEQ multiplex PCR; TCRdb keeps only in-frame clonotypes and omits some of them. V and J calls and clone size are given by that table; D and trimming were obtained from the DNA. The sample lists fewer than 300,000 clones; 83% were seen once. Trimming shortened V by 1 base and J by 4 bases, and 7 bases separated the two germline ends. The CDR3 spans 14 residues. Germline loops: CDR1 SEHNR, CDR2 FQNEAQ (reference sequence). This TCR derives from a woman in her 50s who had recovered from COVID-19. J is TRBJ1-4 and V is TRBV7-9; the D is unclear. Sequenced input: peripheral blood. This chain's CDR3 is CASSLGRGNEKLFF. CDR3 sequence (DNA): TGTGCCAGCAGCTTAGGGCGGGGTAATGAAAAACTGTTTTTT.